This T cell receptor beta chain was recorded in a study of cytomegalovirus exposure and HLA in healthy donors. From the 120-subject validation cohort, which was separate from the approximately 700-subject first cohort, the donors were drawn. The V end lost 0 bases, the J end lost 7 bases, and 7 bases lay between the germline ends. This CDR3 comprises 13 residues. Germline loops: CDR1 SGHRS, CDR2 YFSETQ. For this clone: Its antigen is unidentified.

Overall study findings and caveats: Per published reports, the classifier diagnosed cytomegalovirus status with high specificity and sensitivity.

Profiled with immunoSEQ multiplex PCR; TCRdb holds only in-frame clones, not every one. The profile shows about 360,000 clones, roughly 90% of them singletons. The sequence derives from a young woman in good health and CMV-seronegative. V is TRBV5-1 and J is TRBJ1-4; no definite D call. The sequencing sample was made of PBMCs. CDR3 sequence reads: CASSLAQSEKLFF. The CDR3 DNA reads as TGCGCCAGCAGCTTGGCACAAAGTGAAAAACTGTTTTTT.